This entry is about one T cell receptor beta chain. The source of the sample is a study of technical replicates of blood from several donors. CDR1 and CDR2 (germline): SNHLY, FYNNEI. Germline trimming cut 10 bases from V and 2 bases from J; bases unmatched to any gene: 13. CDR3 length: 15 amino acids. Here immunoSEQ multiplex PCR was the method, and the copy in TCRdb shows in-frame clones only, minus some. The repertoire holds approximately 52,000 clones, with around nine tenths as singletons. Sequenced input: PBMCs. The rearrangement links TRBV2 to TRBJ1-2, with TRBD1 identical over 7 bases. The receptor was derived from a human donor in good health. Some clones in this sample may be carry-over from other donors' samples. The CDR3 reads CATKDRLGLNYGYTF. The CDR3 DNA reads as TGTGCCACCAAGGACAGGCTGGGCCTAAACTATGGCTACACCTTC. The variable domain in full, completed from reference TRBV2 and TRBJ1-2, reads EPEVTQTPSHQVTQMGQEVILRCVPISNHLYFYWYRQILGQKVEFLVSFYNNEISEKSEIFDDQFSVERPDGSNFTLKIRSTKLEDSAMYFCATKDRLGLNYGYTFGSGTRLTVV.